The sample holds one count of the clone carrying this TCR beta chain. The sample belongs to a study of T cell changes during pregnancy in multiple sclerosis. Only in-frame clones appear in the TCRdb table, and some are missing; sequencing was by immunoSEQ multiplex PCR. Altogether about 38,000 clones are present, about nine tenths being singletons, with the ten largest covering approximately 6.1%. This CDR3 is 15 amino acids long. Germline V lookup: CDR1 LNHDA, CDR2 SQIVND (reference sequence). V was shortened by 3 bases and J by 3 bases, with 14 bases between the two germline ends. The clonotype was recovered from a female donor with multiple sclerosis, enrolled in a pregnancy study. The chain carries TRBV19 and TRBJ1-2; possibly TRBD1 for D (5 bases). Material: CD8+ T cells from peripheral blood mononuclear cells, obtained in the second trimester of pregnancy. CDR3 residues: CASSIGAGDYYGYTF. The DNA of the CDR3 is TGTGCCAGTAGTATTGGGGCAGGAGATTACTATGGCTACACCTTC.